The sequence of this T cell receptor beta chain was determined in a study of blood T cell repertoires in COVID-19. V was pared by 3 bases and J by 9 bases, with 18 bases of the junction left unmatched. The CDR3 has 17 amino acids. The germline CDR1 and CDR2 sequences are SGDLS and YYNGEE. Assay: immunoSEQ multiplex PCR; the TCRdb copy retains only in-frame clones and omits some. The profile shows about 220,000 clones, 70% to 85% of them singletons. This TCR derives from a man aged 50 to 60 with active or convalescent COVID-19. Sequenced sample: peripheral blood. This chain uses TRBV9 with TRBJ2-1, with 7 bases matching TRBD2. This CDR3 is CASSATGGSGLVGEQFF. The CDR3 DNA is TGTGCCAGCAGCGCCACGGGGGGTAGCGGGTTAGTGGGTGAGCAGTTCTTC. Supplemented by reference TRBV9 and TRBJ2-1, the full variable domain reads DSGVTQTPKHLITATGQRVTLRCSPRSGDLSVYWYQQSLDQGLQFLIQYYNGEERAKGNILERFSAQQFPDLHSELNLSSLELGDSALYFCASSATGGSGLVGEQFFGPGTRLTVL.